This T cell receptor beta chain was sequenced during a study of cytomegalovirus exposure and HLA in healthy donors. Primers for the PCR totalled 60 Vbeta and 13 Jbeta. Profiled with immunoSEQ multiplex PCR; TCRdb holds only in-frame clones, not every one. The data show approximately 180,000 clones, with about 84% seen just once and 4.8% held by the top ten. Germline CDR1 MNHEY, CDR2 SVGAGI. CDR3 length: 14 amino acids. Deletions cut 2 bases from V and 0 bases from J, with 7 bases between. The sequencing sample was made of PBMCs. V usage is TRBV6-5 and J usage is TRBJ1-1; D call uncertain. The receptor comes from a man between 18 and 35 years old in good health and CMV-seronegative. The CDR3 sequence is CASSYRGLNTEAFF. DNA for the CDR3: TGTGCCAGCAGTTACCGGGGTTTGAACACTGAAGCTTTCTTT.